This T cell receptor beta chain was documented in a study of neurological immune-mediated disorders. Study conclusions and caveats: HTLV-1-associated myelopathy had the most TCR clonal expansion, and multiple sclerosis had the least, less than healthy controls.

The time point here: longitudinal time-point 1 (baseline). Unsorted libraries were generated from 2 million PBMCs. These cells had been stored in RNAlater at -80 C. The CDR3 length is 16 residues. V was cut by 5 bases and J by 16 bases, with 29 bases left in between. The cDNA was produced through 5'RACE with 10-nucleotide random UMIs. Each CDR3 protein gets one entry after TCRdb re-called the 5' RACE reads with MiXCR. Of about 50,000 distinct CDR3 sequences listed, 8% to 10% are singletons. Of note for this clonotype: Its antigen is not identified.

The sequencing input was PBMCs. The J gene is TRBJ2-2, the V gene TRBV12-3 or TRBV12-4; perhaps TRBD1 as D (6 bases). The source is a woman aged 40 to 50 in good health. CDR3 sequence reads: CASSQRGGWDTGDPFF. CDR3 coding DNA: TGTGCCAGCAGTCAAAGAGGGGGATGGGACACCGGGGATCCGTTTTTT.